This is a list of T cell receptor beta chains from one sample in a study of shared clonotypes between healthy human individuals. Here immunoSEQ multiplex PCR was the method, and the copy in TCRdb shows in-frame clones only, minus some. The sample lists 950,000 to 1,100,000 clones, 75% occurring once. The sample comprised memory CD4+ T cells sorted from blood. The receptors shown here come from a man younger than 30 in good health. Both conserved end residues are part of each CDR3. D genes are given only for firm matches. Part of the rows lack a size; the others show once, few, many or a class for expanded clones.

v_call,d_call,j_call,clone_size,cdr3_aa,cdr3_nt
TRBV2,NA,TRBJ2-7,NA,CASRKKTAYEQYF,TGTGCCAGCAGGAAGAAGACCGCCTACGAGCAGTACTTC
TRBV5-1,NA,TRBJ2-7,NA,CASSPLGARDEQYF,TGCGCCAGCAGCCCACTAGGCGCCAGGGACGAGCAGTACTTC
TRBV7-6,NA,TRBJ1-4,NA,CASSPVTLSGNEKLFF,TGTGCCAGCAGCCCCGTGACACTCTCCGGTAATGAAAAACTGTTTTTT
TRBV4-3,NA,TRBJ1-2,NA,CASSQDQRQGYTF,TGCGCCAGCAGCCAAGATCAGCGACAGGGCTACACCTTC
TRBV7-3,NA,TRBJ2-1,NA,CASSLTEGNEQFF,TGTGCCAGCAGCTTAACAGAGGGCAATGAGCAGTTCTTC
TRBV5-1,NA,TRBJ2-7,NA,CASSSDLSGVQYF,TGCGCCAGCAGCTCGGATTTATCTGGGGTGCAGTACTTC
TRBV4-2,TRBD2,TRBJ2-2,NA,CASSQGGTSKTGELFF,TGTGCCAGCAGCCAAGGCGGGACTAGCAAAACCGGGGAGCTGTTTTTT
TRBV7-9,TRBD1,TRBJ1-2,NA,CASSPQGADGYTF,TGTGCCAGCAGCCCACAGGGGGCCGATGGCTACACCTTC
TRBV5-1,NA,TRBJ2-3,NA,CASRFGHVTSTDTQYF,TGCGCCAGCAGATTTGGACACGTAACTAGCACAGATACGCAGTATTTT
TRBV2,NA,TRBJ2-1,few,CANTGLQYSEQFF,TGTGCCAACACGGGACTTCAGTACAGTGAGCAGTTCTTC
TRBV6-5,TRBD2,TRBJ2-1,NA,CASRPTGTINEQFF,TGTGCCAGCAGACCGACCGGGACTATAAATGAGCAGTTCTTC
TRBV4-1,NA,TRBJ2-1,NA,CASSSWTIYNEQFF,TGCGCCAGCAGCTCATGGACTATTTACAATGAGCAGTTCTTC
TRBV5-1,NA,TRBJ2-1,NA,CASSFYQGYNEQFF,TGCGCCAGCAGCTTCTATCAGGGCTACAATGAGCAGTTCTTC
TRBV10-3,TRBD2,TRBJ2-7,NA,CASSEAGGGGSYEQYF,TGTGCCAGCAGTGAAGCGGGAGGGGGCGGTTCCTACGAGCAGTACTTC
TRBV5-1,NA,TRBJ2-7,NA,CASSAPVGGGLVGEQYF,TGCGCCAGCAGCGCCCCGGTTGGAGGAGGCCTCGTCGGCGAGCAGTACTTC
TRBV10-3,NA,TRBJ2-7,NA,CAISEFAYEQYF,TGTGCCATCAGTGAGTTTGCTTACGAGCAGTACTTC
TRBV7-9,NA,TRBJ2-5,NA,CASSPIGGGETQYF,TGTGCCAGCAGCCCAATAGGAGGAGGGGAGACCCAGTACTTC
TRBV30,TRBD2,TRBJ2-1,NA,CAWSTTSGGANEQFF,TGTGCCTGGAGCACAACTAGCGGGGGGGCCAATGAGCAGTTCTTC
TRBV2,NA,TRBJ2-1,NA,CASSSQGNEQFF,TGTGCCAGCAGTAGTCAAGGCAATGAGCAGTTCTTC
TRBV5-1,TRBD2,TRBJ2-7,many,CASSLWEGPTYEQYF,TGCGCCAGCAGCTTGTGGGAGGGTCCGACCTACGAGCAGTACTTC
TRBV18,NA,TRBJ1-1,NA,CASSRQFEAFF,TGTGCCAGCTCTAGACAGTTTGAAGCTTTCTTT
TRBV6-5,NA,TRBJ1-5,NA,CASSPDRTGNQPQHF,TGTGCCAGCAGCCCCGATCGGACGGGCAATCAGCCCCAGCATTTT
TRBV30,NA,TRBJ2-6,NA,CAWSGYGAVSGANVLTF,TGTGCCTGGAGTGGGTACGGAGCAGTCTCTGGGGCCAACGTCCTGACTTTC
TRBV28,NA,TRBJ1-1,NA,CASSLSGTEAFF,TGTGCCAGCAGTTTAAGTGGGACAGAAGCTTTCTTT
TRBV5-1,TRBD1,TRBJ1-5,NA,CASSLEGGGQPQHF,TGCGCCAGCAGCTTGGAAGGGGGCGGTCAGCCCCAGCATTTT
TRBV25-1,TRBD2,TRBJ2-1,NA,CASRSPTGTSGRNEQFF,TGTGCCAGCAGGAGCCCAACCGGGACTAGCGGGAGGAATGAGCAGTTCTTC
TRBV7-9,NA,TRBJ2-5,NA,CASSLSGTAEETQYF,TGTGCCAGCAGCCTTAGCGGTACAGCCGAAGAGACCCAGTACTTC
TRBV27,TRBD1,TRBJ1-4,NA,CASSPTRPNRGLPNEKLFF,TGTGCCAGCAGTCCAACAAGGCCCAACAGGGGGCTTCCTAATGAAAAACTGTTTTTT
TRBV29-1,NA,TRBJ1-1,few,CSVRPPGENTEAFF,TGCAGCGTACGACCCCCAGGGGAGAACACTGAAGCTTTCTTT
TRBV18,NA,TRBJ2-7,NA,CASSPSDSREQYF,TGTGCCAGCTCACCCTCGGACAGCCGGGAGCAGTACTTC
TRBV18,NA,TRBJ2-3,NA,CASSPPMAPDTQYF,TGTGCCAGCTCACCACCGATGGCGCCAGATACGCAGTATTTT
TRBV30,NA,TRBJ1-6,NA,CAWSRESTLHF,TGTGCCTGGAGTAGGGAGTCGACCCTCCACTTT
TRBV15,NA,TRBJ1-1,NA,CATSREGRTSPPEAFF,TGTGCCACCAGCAGAGAGGGCCGGACAAGCCCCCCTGAAGCTTTCTTT
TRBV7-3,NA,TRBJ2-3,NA,CASSLAPGATTDTQYF,TGTGCCAGCAGCCTCGCCCCGGGGGCCACCACAGATACGCAGTATTTT
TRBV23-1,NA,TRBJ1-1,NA,CASRTWYTEAFF,TGCGCCAGCAGAACATGGTACACTGAAGCTTTCTTT
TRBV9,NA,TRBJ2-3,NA,CASSAGTGIGTDTQYF,TGTGCCAGCAGCGCCGGTACCGGGATCGGCACAGATACGCAGTATTTT
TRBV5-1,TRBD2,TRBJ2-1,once,CASSLTSGSRNEQFF,TGCGCCAGCAGCTTGACTAGCGGGAGCAGGAATGAGCAGTTCTTC
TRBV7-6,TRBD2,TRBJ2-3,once,CASSLGHGLAGTDTQYF,TGTGCCAGCAGCTTAGGCCATGGACTAGCGGGGACAGATACGCAGTATTTT
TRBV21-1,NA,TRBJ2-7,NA,CASSRPEQSSYEQYF,TGTGCCAGCAGCCGTCCGGAACAGTCCTCCTACGAGCAGTACTTC
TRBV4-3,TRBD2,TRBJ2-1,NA,CASSSGRLIGNEQFF,TGCGCCAGCAGTAGCGGGAGACTCATAGGGAATGAGCAGTTCTTC
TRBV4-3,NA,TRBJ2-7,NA,CASSQGQDTEQYF,TGCGCCAGCAGCCAAGGCCAGGACACTGAGCAGTACTTC
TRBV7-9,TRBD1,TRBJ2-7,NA,CASSLARRDRGEQYF,TGTGCCAGCAGCTTAGCGCGGCGGGACAGGGGTGAGCAGTACTTC
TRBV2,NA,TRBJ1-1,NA,CASRETLAEAFF,TGTGCCAGCCGCGAAACACTCGCTGAAGCTTTCTTT
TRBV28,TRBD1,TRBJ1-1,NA,CASSLLLARGLLAFF,TGTGCCAGCAGTTTACTCCTGGCCAGGGGGCTACTAGCTTTCTTT
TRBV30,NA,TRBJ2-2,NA,CAWSKGTNTGELFF,TGTGCCTGGAGTAAAGGGACGAACACCGGGGAGCTGTTTTTT
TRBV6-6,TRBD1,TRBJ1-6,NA,CASSYSGTGDSPLHF,TGTGCCAGCAGTTACTCAGGGACAGGGGATTCACCCCTCCACTTT
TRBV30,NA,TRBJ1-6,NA,CAWSGTTSYNSPLHF,TGTGCCTGGAGCGGGACAACTTCTTATAATTCACCCCTCCACTTT
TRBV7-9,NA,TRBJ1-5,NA,CASSRDGYQPQHF,TGTGCCAGCAGCCGGGACGGATATCAGCCCCAGCATTTT
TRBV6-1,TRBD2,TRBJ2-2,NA,CASSVLGLAGGLGELFF,TGTGCCAGCAGTGTGCTGGGACTAGCGGGGGGGCTCGGGGAGCTGTTTTTT